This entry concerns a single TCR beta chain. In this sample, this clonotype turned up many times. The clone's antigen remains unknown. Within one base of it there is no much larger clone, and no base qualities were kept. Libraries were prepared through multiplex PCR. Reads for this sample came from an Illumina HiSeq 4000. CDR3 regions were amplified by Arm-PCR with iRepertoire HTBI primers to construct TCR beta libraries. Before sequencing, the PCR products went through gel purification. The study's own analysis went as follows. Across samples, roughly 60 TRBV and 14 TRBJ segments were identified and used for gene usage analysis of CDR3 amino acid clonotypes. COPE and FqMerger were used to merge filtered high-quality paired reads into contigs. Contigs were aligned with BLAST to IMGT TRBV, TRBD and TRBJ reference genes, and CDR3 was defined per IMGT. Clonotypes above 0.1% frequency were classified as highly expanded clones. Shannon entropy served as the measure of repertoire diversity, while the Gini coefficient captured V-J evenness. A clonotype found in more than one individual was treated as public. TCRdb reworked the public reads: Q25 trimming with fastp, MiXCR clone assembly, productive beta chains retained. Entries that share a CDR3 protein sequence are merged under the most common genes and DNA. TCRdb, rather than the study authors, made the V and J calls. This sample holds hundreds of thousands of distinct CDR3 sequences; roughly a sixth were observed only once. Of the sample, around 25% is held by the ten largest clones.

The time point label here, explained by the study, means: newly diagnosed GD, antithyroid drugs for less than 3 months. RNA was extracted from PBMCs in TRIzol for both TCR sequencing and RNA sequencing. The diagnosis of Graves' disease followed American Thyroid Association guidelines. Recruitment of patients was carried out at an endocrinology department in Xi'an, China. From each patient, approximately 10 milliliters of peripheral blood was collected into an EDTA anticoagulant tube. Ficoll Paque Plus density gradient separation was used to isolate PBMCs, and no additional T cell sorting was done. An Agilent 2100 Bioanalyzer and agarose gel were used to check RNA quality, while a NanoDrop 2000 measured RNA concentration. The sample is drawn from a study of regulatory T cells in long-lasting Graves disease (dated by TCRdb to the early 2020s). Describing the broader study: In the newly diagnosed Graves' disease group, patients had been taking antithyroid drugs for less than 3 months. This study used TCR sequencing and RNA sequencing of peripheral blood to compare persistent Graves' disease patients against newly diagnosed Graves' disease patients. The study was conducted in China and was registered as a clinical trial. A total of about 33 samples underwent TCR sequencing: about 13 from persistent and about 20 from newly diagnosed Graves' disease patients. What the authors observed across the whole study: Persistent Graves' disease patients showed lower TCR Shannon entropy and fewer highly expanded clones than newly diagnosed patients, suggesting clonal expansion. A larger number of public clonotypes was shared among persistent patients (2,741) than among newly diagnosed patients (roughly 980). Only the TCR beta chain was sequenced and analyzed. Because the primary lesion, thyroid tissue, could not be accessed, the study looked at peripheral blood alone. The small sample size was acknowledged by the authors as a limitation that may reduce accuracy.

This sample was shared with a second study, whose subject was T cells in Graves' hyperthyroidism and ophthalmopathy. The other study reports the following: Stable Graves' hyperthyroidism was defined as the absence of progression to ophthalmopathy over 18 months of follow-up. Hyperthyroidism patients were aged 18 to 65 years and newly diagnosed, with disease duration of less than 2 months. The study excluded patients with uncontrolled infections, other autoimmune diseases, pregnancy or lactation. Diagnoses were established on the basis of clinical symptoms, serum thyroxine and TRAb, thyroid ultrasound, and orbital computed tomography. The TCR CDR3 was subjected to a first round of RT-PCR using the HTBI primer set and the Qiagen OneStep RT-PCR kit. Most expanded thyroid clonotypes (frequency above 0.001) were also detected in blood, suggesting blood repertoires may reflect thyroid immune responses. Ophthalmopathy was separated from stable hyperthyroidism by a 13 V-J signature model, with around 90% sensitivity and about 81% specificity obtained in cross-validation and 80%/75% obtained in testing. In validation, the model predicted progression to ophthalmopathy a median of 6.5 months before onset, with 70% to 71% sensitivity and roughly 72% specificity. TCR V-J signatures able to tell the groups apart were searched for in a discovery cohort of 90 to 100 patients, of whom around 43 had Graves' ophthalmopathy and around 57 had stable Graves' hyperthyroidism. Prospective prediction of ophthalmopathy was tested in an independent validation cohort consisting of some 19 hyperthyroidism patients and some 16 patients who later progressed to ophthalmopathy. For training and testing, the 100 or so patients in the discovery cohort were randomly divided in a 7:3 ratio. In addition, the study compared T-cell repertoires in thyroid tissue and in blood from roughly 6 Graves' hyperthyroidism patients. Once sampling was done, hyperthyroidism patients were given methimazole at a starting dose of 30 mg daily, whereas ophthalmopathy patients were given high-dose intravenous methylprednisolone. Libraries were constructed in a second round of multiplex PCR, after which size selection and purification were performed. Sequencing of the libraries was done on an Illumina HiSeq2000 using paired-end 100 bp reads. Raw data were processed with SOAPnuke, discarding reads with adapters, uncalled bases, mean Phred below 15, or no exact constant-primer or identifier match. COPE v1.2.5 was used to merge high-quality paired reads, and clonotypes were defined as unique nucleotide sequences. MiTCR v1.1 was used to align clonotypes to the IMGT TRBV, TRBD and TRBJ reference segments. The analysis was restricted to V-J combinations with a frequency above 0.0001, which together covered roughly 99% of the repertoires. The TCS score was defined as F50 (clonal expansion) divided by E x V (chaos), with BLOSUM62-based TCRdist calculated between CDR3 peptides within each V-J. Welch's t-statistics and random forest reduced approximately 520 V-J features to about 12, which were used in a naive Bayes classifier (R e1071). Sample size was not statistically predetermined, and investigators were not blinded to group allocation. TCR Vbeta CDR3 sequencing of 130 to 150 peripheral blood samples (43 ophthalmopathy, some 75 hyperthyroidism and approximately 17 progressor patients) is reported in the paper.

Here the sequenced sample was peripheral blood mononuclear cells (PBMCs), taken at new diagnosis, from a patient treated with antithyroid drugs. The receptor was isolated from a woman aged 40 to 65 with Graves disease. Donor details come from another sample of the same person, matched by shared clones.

The DNA sequence is given as TGTGCCAGCAGTGAAGGTGGGACAATTGGGGCTGAAGCTTTCTTT. Its amino acids are CASSEGGTIGAEAFF. The receptor chain draws on TRBV2 and TRBJ1-1; a weak D assignment points to TRBD1 (6 bases agree). Reading the germline V gene gives CDR1 SNHLY and CDR2 FYNNEI. Its CDR3 holds 15 amino acids, cysteine through phenylalanine. Of all the DNA, just the CDR3 is kept, 45 bases in frame from base 1. The V end loses 1 base and the J end loses 6 bases, and a stretch of 15 bases separates them.